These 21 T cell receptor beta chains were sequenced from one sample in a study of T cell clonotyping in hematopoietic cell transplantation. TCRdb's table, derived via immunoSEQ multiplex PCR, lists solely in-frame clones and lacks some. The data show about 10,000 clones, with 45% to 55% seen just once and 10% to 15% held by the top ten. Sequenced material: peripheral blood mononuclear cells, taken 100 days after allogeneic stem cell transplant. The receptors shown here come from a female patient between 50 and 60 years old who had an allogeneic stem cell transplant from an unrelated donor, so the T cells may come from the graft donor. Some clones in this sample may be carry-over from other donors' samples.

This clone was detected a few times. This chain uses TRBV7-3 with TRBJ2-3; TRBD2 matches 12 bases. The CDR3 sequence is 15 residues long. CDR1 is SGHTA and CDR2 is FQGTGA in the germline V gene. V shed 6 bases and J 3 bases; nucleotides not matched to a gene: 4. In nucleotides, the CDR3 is TGTGCCAGCAGACTCACTAGCGGGGGGACAGATACGCAGTATTTT. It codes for CASRLTSGGTDTQYF.

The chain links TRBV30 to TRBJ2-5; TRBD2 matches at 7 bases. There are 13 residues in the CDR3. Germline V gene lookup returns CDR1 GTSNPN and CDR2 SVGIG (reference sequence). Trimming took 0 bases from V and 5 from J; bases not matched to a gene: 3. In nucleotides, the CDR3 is TGTGCCTGGAGTGTGCGGGAGAAGGAGACCCAGTACTTC. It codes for CAWSVREKETQYF.

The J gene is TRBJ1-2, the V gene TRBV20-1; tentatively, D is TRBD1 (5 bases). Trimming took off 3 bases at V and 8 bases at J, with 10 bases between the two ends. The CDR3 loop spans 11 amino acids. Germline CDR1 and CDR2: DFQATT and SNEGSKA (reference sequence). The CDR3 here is CSASQGIGYTF. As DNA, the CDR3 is TGCAGTGCTAGCCAGGGTATCGGCTACACCTTC.

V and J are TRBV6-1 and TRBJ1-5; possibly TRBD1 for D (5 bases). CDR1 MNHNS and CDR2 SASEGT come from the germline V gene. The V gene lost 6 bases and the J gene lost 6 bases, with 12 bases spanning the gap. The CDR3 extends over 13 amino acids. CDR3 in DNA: TGTGCCAGCAGAGATATAGGGGTTCAGCCCCAGCATTTT. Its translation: CASRDIGVQPQHF.

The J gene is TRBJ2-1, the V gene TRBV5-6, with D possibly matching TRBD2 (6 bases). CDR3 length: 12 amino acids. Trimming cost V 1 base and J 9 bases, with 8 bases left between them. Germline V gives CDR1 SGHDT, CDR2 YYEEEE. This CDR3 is CASSLSGAEQFF. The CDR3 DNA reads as TGTGCCAGCAGCTTGTCGGGAGCTGAGCAGTTCTTC.

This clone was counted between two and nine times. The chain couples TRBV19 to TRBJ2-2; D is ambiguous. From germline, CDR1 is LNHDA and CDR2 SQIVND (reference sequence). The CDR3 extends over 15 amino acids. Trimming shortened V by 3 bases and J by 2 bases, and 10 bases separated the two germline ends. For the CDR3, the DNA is TGTGCCAGTAGTATCCAGTTCCGAAACACCGGGGAGCTGTTTTTT. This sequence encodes CASSIQFRNTGELFF.

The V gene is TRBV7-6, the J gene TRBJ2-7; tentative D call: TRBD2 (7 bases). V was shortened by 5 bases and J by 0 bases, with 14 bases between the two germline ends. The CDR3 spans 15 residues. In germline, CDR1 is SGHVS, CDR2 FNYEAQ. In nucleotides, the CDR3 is TGTGCCAGCAGCAGCGACAGGACTAGCTCCTACGAGCAGTACTTC. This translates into CASSSDRTSSYEQYF.

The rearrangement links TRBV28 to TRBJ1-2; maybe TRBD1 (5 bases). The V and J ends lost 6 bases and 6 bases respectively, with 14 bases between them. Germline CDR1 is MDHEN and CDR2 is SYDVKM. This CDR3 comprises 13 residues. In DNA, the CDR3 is TGTGCCAGCAGGTCCCCCGGGACGGATGGCTACACCTTC. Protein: CASRSPGTDGYTF.

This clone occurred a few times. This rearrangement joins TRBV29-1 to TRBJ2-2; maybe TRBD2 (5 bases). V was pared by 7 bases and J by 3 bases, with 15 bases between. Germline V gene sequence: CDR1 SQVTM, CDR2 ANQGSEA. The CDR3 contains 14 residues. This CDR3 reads CSAKGLADTGELFF. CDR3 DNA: TGCAGCGCTAAAGGGCTAGCCGACACCGGGGAGCTGTTTTTT.

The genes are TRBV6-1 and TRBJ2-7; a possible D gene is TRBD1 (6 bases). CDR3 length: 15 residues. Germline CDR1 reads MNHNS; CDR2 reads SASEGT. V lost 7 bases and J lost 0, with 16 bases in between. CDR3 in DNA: TGTGCCAGCAAGCCACAGGGTCAGAGCTCCTACGAGCAGTACTTC. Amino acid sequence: CASKPQGQSSYEQYF.

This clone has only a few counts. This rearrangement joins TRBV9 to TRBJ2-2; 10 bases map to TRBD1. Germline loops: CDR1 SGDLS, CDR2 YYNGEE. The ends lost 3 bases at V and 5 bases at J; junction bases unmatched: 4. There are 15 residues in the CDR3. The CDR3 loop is CASSDWGQGTGELFF. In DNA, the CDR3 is TGTGCCAGCAGCGACTGGGGACAGGGGACCGGGGAGCTGTTTTTT. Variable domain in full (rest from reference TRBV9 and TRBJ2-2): DSGVTQTPKHLITATGQRVTLRCSPRSGDLSVYWYQQSLDQGLQFLIQYYNGEERAKGNILERFSAQQFPDLHSELNLSSLELGDSALYFCASSDWGQGTGELFFGEGSRLTVL.

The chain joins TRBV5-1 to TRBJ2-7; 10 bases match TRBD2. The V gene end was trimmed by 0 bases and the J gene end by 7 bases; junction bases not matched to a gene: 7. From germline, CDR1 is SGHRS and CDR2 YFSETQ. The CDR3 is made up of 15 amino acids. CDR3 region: CASSLETSGNYEQYF. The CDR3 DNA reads TGCGCCAGCAGCTTGGAAACTAGCGGGAACTATGAGCAGTACTTC. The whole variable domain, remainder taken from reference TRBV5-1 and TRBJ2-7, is KAGVTQTPRYLIKTRGQQVTLSCSPISGHRSVSWYQQTPGQGLQFLFEYFSETQRNKGNFPGRFSGRQFSNSRSEMNVSTLELGDSALYLCASSLETSGNYEQYFGPGTRLTVT.

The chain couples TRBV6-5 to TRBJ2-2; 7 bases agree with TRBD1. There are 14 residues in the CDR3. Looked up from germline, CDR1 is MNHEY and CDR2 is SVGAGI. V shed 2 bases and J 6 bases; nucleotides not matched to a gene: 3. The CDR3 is CASSYRGLAGELFF. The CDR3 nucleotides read TGTGCCAGCAGTTACAGGGGGCTGGCCGGGGAGCTGTTTTTT.

The CDR3 nucleotides are TGTGCCTGGAAGGGGGTAGGATCACCCCTCCACTTT. This translates into CAWKGVGSPLHF. The chain joins TRBV30 to TRBJ1-6, with TRBD1 as a possible D gene (6 bases). Trimming removed 4 bases at V and 10 bases at J, with 11 bases between. Germline values: CDR1 GTSNPN, CDR2 SVGIG (reference sequence). There are 12 residues in the CDR3.

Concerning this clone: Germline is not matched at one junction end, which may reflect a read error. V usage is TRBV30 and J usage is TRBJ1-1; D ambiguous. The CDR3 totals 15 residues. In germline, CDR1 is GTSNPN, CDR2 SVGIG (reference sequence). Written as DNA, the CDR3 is TGTGCCTGGAGTGTACTAGGGTTAGGGAACACCGAAGCTTTCTTT. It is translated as CAWSVLGLGNTEAFF.

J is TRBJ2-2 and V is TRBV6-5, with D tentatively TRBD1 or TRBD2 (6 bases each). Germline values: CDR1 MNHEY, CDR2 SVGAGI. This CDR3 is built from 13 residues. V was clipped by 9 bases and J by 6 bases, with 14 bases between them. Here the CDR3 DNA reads TGTGCCAGTGGGGGGCTGGGGTCCGGGGAGCTGTTTTTT. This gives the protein CASGGLGSGELFF.

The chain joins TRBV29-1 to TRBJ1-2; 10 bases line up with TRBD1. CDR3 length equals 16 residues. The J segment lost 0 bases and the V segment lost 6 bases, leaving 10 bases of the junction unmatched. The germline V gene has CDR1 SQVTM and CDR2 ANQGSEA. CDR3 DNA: TGCAGCGTGGGGGACAGGGGTACGAACTCTAACTATGGCTACACCTTC. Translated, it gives CSVGDRGTNSNYGYTF. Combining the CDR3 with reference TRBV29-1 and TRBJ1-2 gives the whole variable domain SAVISQKPSRDICQRGTSLTIQCQVDSQVTMMFWYRQQPGQSLTLIATANQGSEATYESGFVIDKFPISRPNLTFSTLTVSNMSPEDSSIYLCSVGDRGTNSNYGYTFGSGTRLTVV.

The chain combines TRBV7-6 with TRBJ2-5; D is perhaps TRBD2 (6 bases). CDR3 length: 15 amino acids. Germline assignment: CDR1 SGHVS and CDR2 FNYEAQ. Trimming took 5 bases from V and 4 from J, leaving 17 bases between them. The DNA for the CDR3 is TGTGCCAGCAGCGCTTCGGAGGGCGACGGAGAGACCCAGTACTTC. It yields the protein CASSASEGDGETQYF.

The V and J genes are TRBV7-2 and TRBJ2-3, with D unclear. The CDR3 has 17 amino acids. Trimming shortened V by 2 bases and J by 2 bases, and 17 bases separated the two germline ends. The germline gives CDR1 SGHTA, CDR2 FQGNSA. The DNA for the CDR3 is TGTGCCAGCAGCTTAATAGTTGTATCGTGGGACACAGATACGCAGTATTTT. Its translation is CASSLIVVSWDTDTQYF.

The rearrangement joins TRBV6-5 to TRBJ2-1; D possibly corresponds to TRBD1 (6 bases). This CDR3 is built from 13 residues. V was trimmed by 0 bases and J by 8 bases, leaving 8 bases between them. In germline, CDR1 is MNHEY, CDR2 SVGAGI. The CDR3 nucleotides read TGTGCCAGCAGTTACTCGGGGGCTGATGAGCAGTTCTTC. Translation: CASSYSGADEQFF.

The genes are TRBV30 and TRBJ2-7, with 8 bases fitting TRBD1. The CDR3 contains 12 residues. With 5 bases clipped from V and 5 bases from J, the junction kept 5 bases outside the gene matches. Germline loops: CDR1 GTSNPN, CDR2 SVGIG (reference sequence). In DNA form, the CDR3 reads TGTGCCTGGGAAAAGGACAGGGACGAGCAGTACTTC. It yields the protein CAWEKDRDEQYF. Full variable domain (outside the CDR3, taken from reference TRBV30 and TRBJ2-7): SQTIHQWPATLVQPVGSPLSLECTVEGTSNPNLYWYRQAAGRGLQLLFYSVGIGQISSEVPQNLSASRPQDRQFILSSKKLLLSDSGFYLCAWEKDRDEQYFGPGTRLTVT.